The 10 T cell receptor beta chains below were found in one sample sequenced in a study of blood T cell repertoires in COVID-19. Clones were sequenced by immunoSEQ multiplex PCR, and TCRdb holds only the in-frame ones, with some missing. In the table there are approximately 350,000 clones, 85% to 90% of which are singletons. Material: peripheral blood. Every receptor here comes from a woman in her 70s with COVID-19, enrolled during active disease.

The chain couples TRBV9 to TRBJ2-7, with 9 bases matching TRBD1. Trimming removed 2 bases from V and 5 bases from J; junction bases left unmatched: 8. The CDR3 runs 15 residues. Germline CDR1 and CDR2: SGDLS and YYNGEE. The CDR3 nucleotides are TGTGCCAGCAGCGTTTCCGGGACAGGGTTTAACGAGCAGTACTTC. Protein product: CASSVSGTGFNEQYF.

The V and J genes are TRBV5-4 and TRBJ1-2, with D possibly matching TRBD1 (6 bases). Germline CDR1 SGHNT, CDR2 YYREEE (reference sequence). Trimming pared 4 bases from V and 0 bases from J, leaving 13 bases between. The CDR3 contains 15 residues. The CDR3 nucleotides read TGTGCCAGCAGCCCGGGGGGGACACCTAACTATGGCTACACCTTC. Translation gives CASSPGGTPNYGYTF.

The J gene is TRBJ2-3, the V gene TRBV5-1; weak D call: TRBD1 (7 bases). With 4 bases removed from V and 0 bases from J, the gap between germline ends came to 15 bases. CDR1 SGHRS and CDR2 YFSETQ come from the germline V gene. The CDR3 loop spans 16 amino acids. The CDR3 sequence is CASSAGTVRSTDTQYF. The CDR3, as DNA: TGCGCCAGCAGCGCGGGGACAGTAAGGAGCACAGATACGCAGTATTTT. The full variable domain, rest sourced from reference TRBV5-1 and TRBJ2-3, is KAGVTQTPRYLIKTRGQQVTLSCSPISGHRSVSWYQQTPGQGLQFLFEYFSETQRNKGNFPGRFSGRQFSNSRSEMNVSTLELGDSALYLCASSAGTVRSTDTQYFGPGTRLTVL.

This clone has more than one count but fewer than ten. This chain links TRBV20-1 with TRBJ1-1; D remains ambiguous. Trimming shortened V by 3 bases and J by 4 bases, and 6 bases separated the two germline ends. The CDR3 loop spans 11 amino acids. Germline CDR1 DFQATT, CDR2 SNEGSKA (reference sequence). The CDR3 region has the DNA TGCAGTGCTAGCCGGGTCACTGAAGCTTTCTTT. As protein: CSASRVTEAFF.

J is TRBJ2-7 and V is TRBV10-3, with 9 bases matching TRBD2. J lost 0 bases, V lost 0 bases, and 15 bases had no gene match. The V gene's germline CDR1 is ENHRY and CDR2 SYGVKD. The CDR3 is made up of 20 amino acids. The CDR3 spells CAISESHSSTSGKSSYEQYF. CDR3 coding DNA: TGTGCCATCAGTGAGTCCCACTCCTCGACTAGCGGAAAAAGCTCCTACGAGCAGTACTTC.

The CDR3 is CASSGGAEGQPQHF. CDR3 bases: TGTGCCAGCAGTGGGGGGGCGGAGGGTCAGCCCCAGCATTTT. The rearrangement uses TRBV7-2 and TRBJ1-5; D possibly corresponds to TRBD1 (6 bases). V lost 6 bases and J 6 bases, leaving 15 bases between the germline ends. From germline, CDR1 is SGHTA and CDR2 FQGNSA. This CDR3 region has 14 residues.

V gene TRBV27 combines with J gene TRBJ2-7, with 15 nucleotides matching TRBD2. J lost 4 bases, V lost 4 bases, and 2 bases had no gene match. In germline, CDR1 is MNHEY, CDR2 SMNVEV (reference sequence). There are 15 residues in the CDR3. CDR3 residues: CASSWTSGGAYEQYF. The CDR3 DNA reads TGTGCCAGCAGTTGGACTAGCGGGGGGGCATACGAGCAGTACTTC.

This clone has just one count. The rearrangement uses TRBV5-1 and TRBJ2-3; possibly TRBD1 for D (6 bases). With 2 bases removed from V and 1 base from J, the gap between germline ends came to 11 bases. The CDR3 spans 15 residues. Per the germline V gene, CDR1 is SGHRS and CDR2 is YFSETQ. The CDR3 here is CASSLQGPRTDTQYF. CDR3 bases: TGCGCCAGCAGCTTACAGGGACCGCGCACAGATACGCAGTATTTT.

The rearrangement links TRBV5-4 to TRBJ2-7; D is unclear. Germline V lookup: CDR1 SGHNT, CDR2 YYREEE (reference sequence). The CDR3 runs 11 residues. The V end was cut by 2 bases, the J end by 5 bases, with 5 bases between. CDR3 loop: CASSFRDEQYF. The CDR3 coding sequence is TGTGCCAGCAGCTTTAGAGACGAGCAGTACTTC.

In its sample, this clone was seen a few times. This chain uses TRBV3-1 (or the pseudogene TRBV3-2) with TRBJ1-6; no definite D call. Trimming took off 0 bases at V and 4 bases at J, with 7 bases between the two ends. This CDR3 is built from 15 residues. Germline V gives CDR1 LGHDT, CDR2 YNNKEL (reference sequence). The CDR3 region has the DNA TGTGCCAGCAGCCAAGATCAGTATTATAATTCACCCCTCCACTTT. This encodes CASSQDQYYNSPLHF.